These T cell receptor beta chains were read from a single sample in a study of T cell changes during pregnancy in multiple sclerosis. Profiling relied on immunoSEQ multiplex PCR, and the TCRdb table lists in-frame clones only, not all of them. In the table there are under 45,000 clones, nearly 90% of which are singletons. The starting material was CD4+ T cells from peripheral blood mononuclear cells, obtained in the first trimester of pregnancy. These receptors were obtained from a female donor with multiple sclerosis, enrolled in a pregnancy study. The CDR3 runs from the conserved cysteine through the conserved F or W. The order of the fields is J gene, clone size, V gene, D gene, CDR3 protein, CDR3 DNA. A D gene is named only where the DNA matches it firmly. Size is omitted from some rows. Given values are once, few, many or a class for expanded clones.

j_gene: TRBJ2-1; abundance: -; v_gene: TRBV19; d_gene: TRBD2; CDR3aa: CASSGLAGGEQFF; CDR3nt: TGTGCCAGTTCTGGACTAGCGGGAGGGGAGCAGTTCTTC
j_gene: TRBJ2-5; abundance: -; v_gene: TRBV7-3; d_gene: TRBD1; CDR3aa: CASSQTGDGGRGETQYF; CDR3nt: TGTGCCAGCAGCCAGACAGGGGATGGGGGCCGGGGAGAGACCCAGTACTTC
j_gene: TRBJ2-7; abundance: -; v_gene: TRBV5-1; d_gene: TRBD2; CDR3aa: CASSLTGGGVSYEQYF; CDR3nt: TGCGCCAGCAGCTTGACGGGGGGGGGTGTATCCTACGAGCAGTACTTC
j_gene: TRBJ2-3; abundance: -; v_gene: TRBV28; d_gene: -; CDR3aa: CASSLGGPGTDTQYF; CDR3nt: TGTGCCAGCAGTTTAGGTGGGCCAGGCACAGATACGCAGTATTTT
j_gene: TRBJ2-1; abundance: few; v_gene: TRBV7-3; d_gene: -; CDR3aa: CASSLTGDRNEQFF; CDR3nt: TGTGCCAGCAGCTTAACAGGAGACCGGAATGAGCAGTTCTTC
j_gene: TRBJ2-1; abundance: -; v_gene: TRBV5-5; d_gene: TRBD2; CDR3aa: CASSLLGLAGVEQFF; CDR3nt: TGTGCCAGCAGCTTGTTGGGACTAGCGGGAGTTGAGCAGTTCTTC
j_gene: TRBJ2-5; abundance: -; v_gene: TRBV7-6; d_gene: TRBD2; CDR3aa: CASSLGTSGYQETQYF; CDR3nt: TGTGCCAGCAGCCTCGGGACTAGCGGGTACCAAGAGACCCAGTACTTC
j_gene: TRBJ1-5; abundance: -; v_gene: TRBV19; d_gene: -; CDR3aa: CASSLDSGNNQPQHF; CDR3nt: TGTGCCAGTAGCCTGGACAGTGGAAACAATCAGCCCCAGCATTTT
j_gene: TRBJ1-1; abundance: -; v_gene: TRBV6-4; d_gene: -; CDR3aa: CASSERGGVDRAFF; CDR3nt: TGTGCCAGCAGTGAGAGGGGAGGGGTGGATCGGGCTTTCTTT
j_gene: TRBJ2-5; abundance: -; v_gene: TRBV6-1; d_gene: -; CDR3aa: CASSVKGGSGGSQYF; CDR3nt: TGTGCCAGCAGTGTAAAGGGCGGGTCCGGGGGTAGCCAGTACTTC
j_gene: TRBJ2-1; abundance: -; v_gene: TRBV6-4; d_gene: -; CDR3aa: CASSQDFSYNEQFF; CDR3nt: TGTGCCAGCAGCCAGGACTTCTCCTACAATGAGCAGTTCTTC
j_gene: TRBJ2-7; abundance: -; v_gene: TRBV29-1; d_gene: TRBD2; CDR3aa: CSVSGTSPYEQYF; CDR3nt: TGCAGCGTTTCCGGGACTAGTCCATACGAGCAGTACTTC
j_gene: TRBJ2-3; abundance: -; v_gene: TRBV5-1; d_gene: TRBD2; CDR3aa: CASSPRTSGTDTQYF; CDR3nt: TGCGCCAGCAGCCCGAGGACTAGCGGCACAGATACGCAGTATTTT